The clone carrying this T cell receptor (beta chain) was counted only a few times. Its antigen is unknown. This specimen comes from a study of T cell repertoires in cytomegalovirus infection. The J segment lost 4 bases and the V segment lost 3 bases, leaving 11 bases of the junction unmatched. The CDR3 totals 17 residues. CDR1 is LNHDA, CDR2 SQIVND, per germline (reference sequence). A single record per CDR3 protein comes from TCRdb applying MiXCR to the reads. This sample carries approximately 260,000 distinct CDR3 sequences, 20% to 25% of them seen once, and the ten largest clones take roughly a fifth.

The material sequenced was cultured PBMCs, taken from culture after CMV antigen stimulation. The V and J genes are TRBV19 and TRBJ1-5, with TRBD1 matching over 8 bases. The sequence derives from a human donor in good health (CMV status not recorded). Some clones in this sample may be carry-over from other donors' samples. The CDR3 spells CASSMSGTGLRNQPQHF. In nucleotides, the CDR3 is TGTGCCAGTAGTATGTCCGGGACAGGTTTAAGAAATCAGCCCCAGCATTTT.